Each of the 26 T cell receptor beta chains below was sequenced from the same sample in a study of CD8 T cells in Susac syndrome. Random hexamers were used to reverse transcribe about 0.45 to 1 ug of RNA. TCRdb used MiXCR to reprocess the immunoSEQ multiplex PCR reads, holding one entry per CDR3 protein. The sample consists of about 160,000 distinct CDR3 sequences, approximately 93% of them appearing once. The sample taken for sequencing was CD4+ T cells from PBMCs. Receptors originate from a human donor with multiple sclerosis.

The V gene is TRBV19, the J gene TRBJ1-1; 7 bases agree with TRBD1. The CDR3 runs 14 residues. V was pared by 5 bases and J by 2 bases, with 5 bases of the junction left unmatched. The germline V gene has CDR1 LNHDA and CDR2 SQIVND (reference sequence). This CDR3 reads CASSFQGENTEAFF. The CDR3 DNA follows: TGTGCCAGTAGTTTCCAGGGGGAAAACACTGAAGCTTTCTTT.

CDR3 protein: CASSQDGGGGYEQYF. The CDR3 bases are TGCGCCAGCAGCCAAGATGGGGGAGGGGGCTACGAGCAGTACTTC. The rearrangement joins TRBV4-1 to TRBJ2-7; D perhaps matches TRBD2 (7 bases). The V end was cut by 0 bases, the J end by 3 bases, with 12 bases between. The CDR3 is 15 residues long. Looked up from germline, CDR1 is MGHRA and CDR2 is YSYEKL.

The chain is built from TRBV9 and TRBJ2-5; D ambiguous. Between the trimmed V and J ends, which lost 0 bases and 5 bases, there was a span of 8 bases. Germline V gene sequence: CDR1 SGDLS, CDR2 YYNGEE. This CDR3 contains 13 residues. The CDR3 sequence is CASSVGQTETQYF. For the CDR3, the DNA is TGTGCCAGCAGCGTAGGTCAGACTGAGACCCAGTACTTC.

The gene calls are TRBV20-1 and TRBJ1-1, with 7 bases fitting TRBD1. CDR1 is DFQATT, CDR2 SNEGSKA, per germline (reference sequence). The ends lost 4 bases at V and 4 bases at J; junction bases unmatched: 3. This CDR3 spans 12 amino acids. The CDR3 nucleotides are TGCAGTGCTAAAGGGGGCGGCACTGAAGCTTTCTTT. Amino acids: CSAKGGGTEAFF.

The chain has TRBV3-1 and TRBJ1-4; no clear D gene. This CDR3 is 15 amino acids long. CDR1 is LGHDT and CDR2 is YNNKEL in the germline V gene (reference sequence). Trimming removed 11 bases from V and 7 bases from J, with 23 bases in between. The CDR3 region has the DNA TGTGCCTCATCCATAGGACTTTTCAGCGGTGAAAAACTGTTTTTT. Its protein is CASSIGLFSGEKLFF.

This chain uses TRBV29-1 with TRBJ2-7; 9 bases agree with TRBD1. CDR1 is SQVTM, CDR2 ANQGSEA, per germline. The J segment lost 3 bases and the V segment lost 5 bases, leaving 5 bases of the junction unmatched. The CDR3 has 13 residues. CDR3 loop: CSVSRDRVYEQYF. The DNA for the CDR3 is TGCAGCGTTTCAAGGGACAGGGTCTACGAGCAGTACTTC.

V gene TRBV12-3 or TRBV12-4 combines with J gene TRBJ1-1; D is unclear. The length of the CDR3 is 12 residues. The V end was cut by 5 bases, the J end by 8 bases, with 12 bases between. As DNA, the CDR3 is TGTGCCAGCAGTCACGAAGGTTCCGAAGCTTTCTTT. It is translated as CASSHEGSEAFF.

V is TRBV11-2 and J is TRBJ2-1, with 7 bases aligning to TRBD2. This CDR3 comprises 16 residues. CDR1 is SGHAT and CDR2 is FQNNGV in the germline V gene. V shed 1 base, J shed 10 bases, and the junction held 13 bases outside the gene matches. CDR3 nucleotide sequence: TGTGCCAGCAGCTTAGGCTATTCCGGGAGCGGGATGGAGCAGTTCTTC. Translating gives CASSLGYSGSGMEQFF.

The chain has TRBV6-2 or TRBV6-3 and TRBJ2-2; D is uncertain. CDR3 size: 12 residues. V was shortened by 2 bases and J by 8 bases, with 6 bases between the two germline ends. Per germline, CDR1 MNHEY and CDR2 SVGEGT. CDR3 region: CASSYDEGELFF. The CDR3 coding sequence is TGTGCCAGCAGTTACGACGAGGGGGAGCTGTTTTTT.

This chain uses TRBV30 with TRBJ2-3, with TRBD2 matching 8 bases. This CDR3 has 14 residues. V shed 4 bases, J shed 1 base, and the junction held 4 bases outside the gene matches. The germline gives CDR1 GTSNPN, CDR2 SVGIG (reference sequence). CDR3 nucleotide sequence: TGTGCCTGGACCCCGGGACTAGGCACAGATACGCAGTATTTT. Translated, it gives CAWTPGLGTDTQYF. The full variable domain, its missing parts supplied by reference TRBV30 and TRBJ2-3, is SQTIHQWPATLVQPVGSPLSLECTVEGTSNPNLYWYRQAAGRGLQLLFYSVGIGQISSEVPQNLSASRPQDRQFILSSKKLLLSDSGFYLCAWTPGLGTDTQYFGPGTRLTVL.

The V gene is TRBV9, the J gene TRBJ2-2, with 10 bases that match TRBD2. The CDR3 covers 15 residues. Trimming removed 0 bases from V and 5 bases from J; junction bases left unmatched: 1. CDR1 is SGDLS, CDR2 YYNGEE, per germline. The CDR3 bases are TGTGCCAGCAGCGTAGGGACTAGCGGAACCGGGGAGCTGTTTTTT. This encodes CASSVGTSGTGELFF.

This clonotype appeared a single time. The chain joins TRBV5-8 to TRBJ1-2; the D is unclear. There are 15 residues in the CDR3. Trimming took off 4 bases at V and 0 bases at J, with 13 bases between the two ends. The V gene's germline CDR1 is SGHTS and CDR2 YDEGEE. CDR3 protein: CASSLGYLANYGYTF. CDR3 nucleotides: TGTGCCAGCAGCCTGGGGTACCTAGCTAACTATGGCTACACCTTC.

The chain joins TRBV5-1 to TRBJ1-3; 9 bases are a match to TRBD1. Trimming at V came to 3 bases and at J to 0 bases, leaving 4 bases not matched to a gene. Germline assignment: CDR1 SGHRS and CDR2 YFSETQ. The CDR3 covers 16 residues. Here the CDR3 reads CASSSTGGLSGNTIYF. The CDR3 DNA sequence: TGCGCCAGCAGCTCAACAGGGGGCCTCTCTGGAAACACCATATATTTT.

This rearrangement joins TRBV5-1 to TRBJ2-1; 7 bases agree with TRBD1. V lost 0 bases and J lost 8; bases outside the gene matches: 8. Germline V CDR1 and CDR2: SGHRS, YFSETQ. This CDR3 has 15 residues. DNA of the CDR3: TGCGCCAGCAGCTTGGAACAGGGGCATGGCGATGAGCAGTTCTTC. Translation: CASSLEQGHGDEQFF.

CDR3 amino acids: CASSPLSGRYTDTQYF. In DNA, the CDR3 is TGTGCCAGCAGCCCCCTTAGCGGGAGATACACAGATACGCAGTATTTT. The chain is built from TRBV4-2 and TRBJ2-3, with 9 bases matching TRBD2. This CDR3 has 16 amino acids. CDR1 is LGHNA and CDR2 is YNFKEQ in the germline V gene. Unmatched junction bases numbered 7, after V lost 4 bases and J lost 2 bases.

In this sample, this clonotype turned up once. The chain's CDR3 is CASSSTGTPFYYNEQFF. The CDR3 bases are TGTGCCAGCAGCTCGACAGGGACCCCCTTTTACTACAATGAGCAGTTCTTC. The V gene is TRBV5-6, the J gene TRBJ2-1, with 7 bases that match TRBD1. Germline V gene sequence: CDR1 SGHDT, CDR2 YYEEEE. V was clipped by 3 bases and J by 3 bases; unmatched bases: 12. The CDR3 runs 17 residues.

This CDR3 is CASSPRGQKTLHF. The CDR3 nucleotides are TGTGCCAGCAGCCCACGGGGACAGAAGACCCTCCACTTT. This chain connects TRBV3-1 to TRBJ1-6, with 7 bases aligning to TRBD1. The ends lost 4 bases at V and 14 bases at J; junction bases unmatched: 8. In germline, CDR1 is LGHDT, CDR2 YNNKEL (reference sequence). This CDR3 is 13 amino acids long. The full variable domain, its missing parts supplied by reference TRBV3-1 and TRBJ1-6, is DTAVSQTPKYLVTQMGNDKSIKCEQNLGHDTMYWYKQDSKKFLKIMFSYNNKELIINETVPNRFSPKSPDKAHLNLHINSLELGDSAVYFCASSPRGQKTLHFGNGTRLTVT.

The rearrangement uses TRBV6-5 and TRBJ2-5; possible D gene TRBD1, 7 bases. The V and J ends lost 0 bases and 6 bases respectively, with 20 bases between them. CDR1 is MNHEY, CDR2 SVGAGI, per germline. This CDR3 region has 17 residues. CDR3 in DNA: TGTGCCAGCAGTTACTCTCGCGGGACAGTCTCTTTCAAGACCCAGTACTTC. This sequence encodes CASSYSRGTVSFKTQYF.

The genes are TRBV6-4 and TRBJ2-7; D is perhaps TRBD1 or TRBD2 (5 bases each). This CDR3 is built from 14 residues. Trimming stripped 2 bases from V and 6 bases from J, with 14 bases between. Germline lookup yields CDR1 MRHNA and CDR2 SNTAGT. In DNA, the CDR3 is TGTGCCAGCAGTGACCCTATCGGGGACGGCGAGCAGTACTTC. This sequence encodes CASSDPIGDGEQYF.

The chain uses TRBV19 and TRBJ2-5, with D perhaps TRBD2 (5 bases). CDR1 LNHDA and CDR2 SQIVND come from the germline V gene (reference sequence). The CDR3 spans 13 residues. Between the trimmed V and J ends, which lost 4 bases and 1 base, there was a span of 7 bases. CDR3 region: CASSKRPQETQYF. The CDR3 DNA sequence: TGTGCCAGTAGTAAGCGGCCCCAAGAGACCCAGTACTTC.

CDR3 loop: CAWSETSWETQYF. The CDR3 DNA reads as TGTGCCTGGAGTGAAACTAGCTGGGAGACCCAGTACTTC. V usage is TRBV30 and J usage is TRBJ2-5; TRBD2 might be the D (6 bases). Trimming took 1 base from V and 5 from J, leaving 11 bases between them. CDR3 length equals 13 residues. Germline-derived CDR1 and CDR2 are GTSNPN and SVGIG (reference sequence).

The chain joins TRBV6-6 to TRBJ1-1; possible D gene TRBD1, 6 bases. Germline assignment: CDR1 MNHNY and CDR2 SVGAGI (reference sequence). The CDR3 runs to 13 residues. Trimming left V 6 bases short and J 4 bases short, with 12 bases between. The CDR3 protein is CASREQGSTEAFF. CDR3 DNA: TGTGCCAGCAGAGAACAGGGTAGCACTGAAGCTTTCTTT.

The V gene is TRBV10-1, the J gene TRBJ2-5; D perhaps matches TRBD1 (6 bases). This CDR3 spans 13 amino acids. Germline-derived CDR1 and CDR2 are WNHNN and SYGVQD (reference sequence). V lost 4 bases, J lost 6 bases, and 12 bases lay in between. The CDR3 spells CASSAAGEQTQYF. The DNA for the CDR3 is TGCGCCAGCAGTGCCGCAGGGGAGCAGACCCAGTACTTC.

This chain links TRBV7-2 with TRBJ2-7; 12 bases are shared with TRBD2. The CDR3 totals 15 residues. Germline loops: CDR1 SGHTA, CDR2 FQGNSA. The J segment lost 8 bases and the V segment lost 5 bases, leaving 10 bases of the junction unmatched. The CDR3 DNA sequence: TGTGCCAGCAGCCCACGACTAGCGGGAGATGGGAAGCAGTACTTC. Its translation is CASSPRLAGDGKQYF.

V usage is TRBV3-1 and J usage is TRBJ2-1; 7 bases are shared with TRBD2. V lost 4 bases to trimming and J lost 2 bases; unmatched junction nucleotides: 5. CDR1 is LGHDT, CDR2 YNNKEL, per germline (reference sequence). There are 15 residues in the CDR3. CDR3 bases: TGTGCCAGCAGCCTCTCGCGGGGGACCTACAATGAGCAGTTCTTC. Translating gives CASSLSRGTYNEQFF.

The chain employs TRBV5-1 and TRBJ1-2; TRBD1 matches 8 bases. After removal of 0 bases from V and 5 bases from J, the junction contained 6 bases not matched to a gene. The CDR3 spans 15 residues. Germline V lookup: CDR1 SGHRS, CDR2 YFSETQ. The CDR3 coding sequence is TGCGCCAGCAGCTTGGATGGACAGGGATTTTATGGCTACACCTTC. Translating gives CASSLDGQGFYGYTF. Based on the CDR3 plus reference TRBV5-1 and TRBJ1-2, the full variable domain is KAGVTQTPRYLIKTRGQQVTLSCSPISGHRSVSWYQQTPGQGLQFLFEYFSETQRNKGNFPGRFSGRQFSNSRSEMNVSTLELGDSALYLCASSLDGQGFYGYTFGSGTRLTVV.